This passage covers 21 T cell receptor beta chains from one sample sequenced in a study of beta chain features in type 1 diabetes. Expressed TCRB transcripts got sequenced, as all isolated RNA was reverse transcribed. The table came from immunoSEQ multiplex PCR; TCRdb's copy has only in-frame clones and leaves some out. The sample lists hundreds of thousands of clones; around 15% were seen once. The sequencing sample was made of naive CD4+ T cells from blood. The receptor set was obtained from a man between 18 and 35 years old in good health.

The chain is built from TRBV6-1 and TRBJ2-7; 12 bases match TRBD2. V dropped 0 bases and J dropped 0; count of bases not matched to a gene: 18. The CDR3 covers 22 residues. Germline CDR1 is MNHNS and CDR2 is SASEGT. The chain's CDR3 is CASSEAKGSVRLAGVSSYEQYF. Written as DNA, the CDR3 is TGTGCCAGCAGTGAAGCTAAGGGGAGCGTGAGACTAGCGGGAGTAAGCTCCTACGAGCAGTACTTC.

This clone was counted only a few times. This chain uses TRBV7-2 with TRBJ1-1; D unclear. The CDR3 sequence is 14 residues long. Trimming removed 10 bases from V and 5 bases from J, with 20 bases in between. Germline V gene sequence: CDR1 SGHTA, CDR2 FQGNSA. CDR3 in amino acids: CATSDRRARTEAFF. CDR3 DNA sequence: TGTGCCACCAGTGACCGGCGGGCTCGGACTGAAGCTTTCTTT. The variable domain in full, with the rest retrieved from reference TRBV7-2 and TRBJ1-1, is GAGVSQSPSNKVTEKGKDVELRCDPISGHTALYWYRQSLGQGLEFLIYFQGNSAPDKSGLPSDRFSAERTGGSVSTLTIQRTQQEDSAVYLCATSDRRARTEAFFGQGTRLTVV.

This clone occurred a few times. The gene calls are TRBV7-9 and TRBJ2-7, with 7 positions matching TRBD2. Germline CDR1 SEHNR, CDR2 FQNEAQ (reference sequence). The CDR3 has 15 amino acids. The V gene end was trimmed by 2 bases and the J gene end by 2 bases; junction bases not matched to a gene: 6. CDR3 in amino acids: CASSLQAGPTYEQYF. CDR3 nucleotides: TGTGCCAGCAGCTTACAAGCGGGACCCACCTACGAGCAGTACTTC.

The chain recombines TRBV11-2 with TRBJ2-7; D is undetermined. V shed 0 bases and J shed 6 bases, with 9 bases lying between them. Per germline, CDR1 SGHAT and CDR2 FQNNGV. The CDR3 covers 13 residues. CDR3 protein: CASSLDLKIEQYF. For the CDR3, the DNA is TGTGCCAGCAGCTTAGATCTTAAGATCGAGCAGTACTTC.

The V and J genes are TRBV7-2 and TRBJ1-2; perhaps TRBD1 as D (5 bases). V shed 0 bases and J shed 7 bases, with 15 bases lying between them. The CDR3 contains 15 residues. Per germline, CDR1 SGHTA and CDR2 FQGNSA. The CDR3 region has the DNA TGTGCCAGCAGCTTAGCTGCCGTTCGGGACTCTGGCTACACCTTC. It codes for CASSLAAVRDSGYTF. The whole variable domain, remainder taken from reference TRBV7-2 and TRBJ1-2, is GAGVSQSPSNKVTEKGKDVELRCDPISGHTALYWYRQSLGQGLEFLIYFQGNSAPDKSGLPSDRFSAERTGGSVSTLTIQRTQQEDSAVYLCASSLAAVRDSGYTFGSGTRLTVV.

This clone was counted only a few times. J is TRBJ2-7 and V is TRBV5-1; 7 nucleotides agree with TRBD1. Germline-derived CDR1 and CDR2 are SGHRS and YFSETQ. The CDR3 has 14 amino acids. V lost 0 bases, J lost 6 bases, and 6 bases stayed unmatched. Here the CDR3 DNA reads TGCGCCAGCAGCTTGGACAGGGGTATTCGCGAGCAGTACTTC. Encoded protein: CASSLDRGIREQYF.

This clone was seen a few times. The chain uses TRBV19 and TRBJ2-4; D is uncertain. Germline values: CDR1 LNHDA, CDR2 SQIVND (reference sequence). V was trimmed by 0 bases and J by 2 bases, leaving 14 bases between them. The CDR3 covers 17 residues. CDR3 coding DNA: TGTGCCAGTAGTATAGATAGGGCAATCAACCCCAAAAACATTCAGTACTTC. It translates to CASSIDRAINPKNIQYF.

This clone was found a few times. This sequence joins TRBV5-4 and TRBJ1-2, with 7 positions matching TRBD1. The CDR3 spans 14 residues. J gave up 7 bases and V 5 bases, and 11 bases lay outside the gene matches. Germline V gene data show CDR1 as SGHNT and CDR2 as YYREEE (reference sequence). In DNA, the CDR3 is TGTGCCAGCAGGCCCATTACAGGGGAGGTTGGCTACACCTTC. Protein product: CASRPITGEVGYTF.

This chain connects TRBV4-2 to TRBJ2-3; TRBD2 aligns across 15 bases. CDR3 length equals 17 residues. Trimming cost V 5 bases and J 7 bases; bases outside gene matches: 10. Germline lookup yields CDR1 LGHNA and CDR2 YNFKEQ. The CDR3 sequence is CASSTGLAGGPDYTQYF. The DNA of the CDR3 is TGTGCCAGCAGCACCGGACTAGCGGGAGGGCCCGATTATACGCAGTATTTT.

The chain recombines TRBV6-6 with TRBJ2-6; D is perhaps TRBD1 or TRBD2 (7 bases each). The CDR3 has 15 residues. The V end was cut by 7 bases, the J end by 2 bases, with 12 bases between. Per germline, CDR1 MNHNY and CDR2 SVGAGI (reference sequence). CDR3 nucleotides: TGTGCCAGCACTCCAGGGGGGGCTGGGGCCAACGTCCTGACTTTC. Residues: CASTPGGAGANVLTF.

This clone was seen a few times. The CDR3 DNA sequence: TGCGCCAGCAGCCAGGGACAGGGGGCTACTGAAGCTTTCTTT. Residues: CASSQGQGATEAFF. This chain connects TRBV5-1 to TRBJ1-1; 12 bases match TRBD1. The germline V gene has CDR1 SGHRS and CDR2 YFSETQ. The CDR3 spans 14 residues. V gave up 4 bases and J gave up 5 bases; unmatched junction bases: 3.

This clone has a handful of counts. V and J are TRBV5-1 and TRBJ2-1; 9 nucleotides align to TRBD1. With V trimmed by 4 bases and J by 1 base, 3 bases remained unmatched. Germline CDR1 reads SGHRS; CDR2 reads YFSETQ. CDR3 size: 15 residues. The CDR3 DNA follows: TGCGCCAGCAGCCAGGGGACAGGGTCCTACAATGAGCAGTTCTTC. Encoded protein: CASSQGTGSYNEQFF.

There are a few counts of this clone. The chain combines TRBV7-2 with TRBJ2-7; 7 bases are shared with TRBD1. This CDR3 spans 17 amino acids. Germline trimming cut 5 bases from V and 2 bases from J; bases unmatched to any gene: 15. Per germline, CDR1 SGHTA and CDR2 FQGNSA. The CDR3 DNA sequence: TGTGCCAGCAGCAAGGGCACCGGGACAGTCCAGACCTACGAGCAGTACTTC. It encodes CASSKGTGTVQTYEQYF.

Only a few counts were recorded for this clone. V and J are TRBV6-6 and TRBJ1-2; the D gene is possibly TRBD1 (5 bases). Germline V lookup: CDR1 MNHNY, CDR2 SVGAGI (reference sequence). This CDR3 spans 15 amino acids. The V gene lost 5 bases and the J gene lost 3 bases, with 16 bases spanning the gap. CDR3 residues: CASSPGWGTDYGYTF. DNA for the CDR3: TGTGCCAGCAGTCCCGGGTGGGGGACTGACTATGGCTACACCTTC.

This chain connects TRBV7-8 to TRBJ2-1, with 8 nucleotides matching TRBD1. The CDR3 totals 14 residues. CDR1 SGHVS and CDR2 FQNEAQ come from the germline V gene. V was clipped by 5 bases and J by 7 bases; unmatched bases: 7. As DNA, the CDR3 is TGTGCCAGCAGCGTCCGGACAGGGATGAATGAGCAGTTCTTC. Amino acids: CASSVRTGMNEQFF.

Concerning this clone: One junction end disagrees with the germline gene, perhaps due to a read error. The CDR3 DNA follows: TGTGCTAGCAGCACGGGACCCTCCACAGATACGCAGTATTTT. Protein: CASSTGPSTDTQYF. The V and J genes are TRBV7-7 and TRBJ2-3, with D possibly called TRBD1 or TRBD2 (5 bases each). The germline CDR1 and CDR2 sequences are SSHAT and FNYEAQ (reference sequence). CDR3 length: 14 residues.

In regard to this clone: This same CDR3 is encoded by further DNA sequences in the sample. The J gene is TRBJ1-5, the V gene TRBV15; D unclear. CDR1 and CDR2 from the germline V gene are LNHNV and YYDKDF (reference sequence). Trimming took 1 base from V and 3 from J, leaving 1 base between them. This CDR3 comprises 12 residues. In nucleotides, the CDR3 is TGTGCCACCAGCAGAGTCAATCAGCCCCAGCATTTT. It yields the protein CATSRVNQPQHF.

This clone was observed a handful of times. The CDR3 bases are TGTGCCAGCAGTTTAATAGGGCCCTTCGAGGCTTTCTTT. Its translation is CASSLIGPFEAFF. The chain uses TRBV28 and TRBJ1-1; D not certain. Germline V lookup: CDR1 MDHEN, CDR2 SYDVKM. V was clipped by 2 bases and J by 11 bases, with 15 bases between them. There are 13 residues in the CDR3. The complete variable domain, with remaining parts taken from reference TRBV28 and TRBJ1-1, reads DVKVTQSSRYLVKRTGEKVFLECVQDMDHENMFWYRQDPGLGLRLIYFSYDVKMKEKGDIPEGYSVSREKKERFSLILESASTNQTSMYLCASSLIGPFEAFFGQGTRLTVV.

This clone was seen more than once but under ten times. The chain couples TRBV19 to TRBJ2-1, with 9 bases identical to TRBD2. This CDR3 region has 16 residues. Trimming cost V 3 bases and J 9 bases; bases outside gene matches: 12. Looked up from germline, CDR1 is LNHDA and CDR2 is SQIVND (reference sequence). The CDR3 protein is CASSIRFSGSAVEQFF. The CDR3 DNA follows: TGTGCCAGTAGTATTCGCTTTAGCGGGAGCGCGGTTGAGCAGTTCTTC.

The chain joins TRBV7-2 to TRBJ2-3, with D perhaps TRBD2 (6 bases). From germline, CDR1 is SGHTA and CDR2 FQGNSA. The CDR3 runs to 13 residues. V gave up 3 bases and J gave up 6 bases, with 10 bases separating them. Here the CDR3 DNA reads TGTGCCAGCAGCTTCATCGCGGGGGATACGCAGTATTTT. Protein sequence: CASSFIAGDTQYF.

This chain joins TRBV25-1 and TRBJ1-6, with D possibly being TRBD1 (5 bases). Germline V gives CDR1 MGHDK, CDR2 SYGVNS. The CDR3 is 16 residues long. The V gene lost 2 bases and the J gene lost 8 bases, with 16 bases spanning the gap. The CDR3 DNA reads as TGTGCCAGCAGTGAAAGGGGCCCCGAGCTATATTCACCCCTCCACTTT. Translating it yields CASSERGPELYSPLHF.